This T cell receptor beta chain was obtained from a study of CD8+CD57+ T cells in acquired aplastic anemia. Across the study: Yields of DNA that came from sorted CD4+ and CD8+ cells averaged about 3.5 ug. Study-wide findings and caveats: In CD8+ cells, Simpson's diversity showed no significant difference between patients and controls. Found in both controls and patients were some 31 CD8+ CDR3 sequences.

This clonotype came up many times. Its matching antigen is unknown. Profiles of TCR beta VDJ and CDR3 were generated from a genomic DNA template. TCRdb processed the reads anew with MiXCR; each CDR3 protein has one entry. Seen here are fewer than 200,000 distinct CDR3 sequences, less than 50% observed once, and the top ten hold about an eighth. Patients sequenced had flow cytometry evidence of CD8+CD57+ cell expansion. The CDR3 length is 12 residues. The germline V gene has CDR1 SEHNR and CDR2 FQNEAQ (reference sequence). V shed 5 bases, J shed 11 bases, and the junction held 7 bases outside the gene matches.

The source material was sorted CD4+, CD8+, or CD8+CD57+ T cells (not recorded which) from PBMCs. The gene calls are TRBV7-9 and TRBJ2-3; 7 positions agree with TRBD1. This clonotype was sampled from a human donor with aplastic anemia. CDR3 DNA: TGTGCCAGCAGCGCGGACAGGCAGTTGCAGTATTTT. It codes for CASSADRQLQYF.